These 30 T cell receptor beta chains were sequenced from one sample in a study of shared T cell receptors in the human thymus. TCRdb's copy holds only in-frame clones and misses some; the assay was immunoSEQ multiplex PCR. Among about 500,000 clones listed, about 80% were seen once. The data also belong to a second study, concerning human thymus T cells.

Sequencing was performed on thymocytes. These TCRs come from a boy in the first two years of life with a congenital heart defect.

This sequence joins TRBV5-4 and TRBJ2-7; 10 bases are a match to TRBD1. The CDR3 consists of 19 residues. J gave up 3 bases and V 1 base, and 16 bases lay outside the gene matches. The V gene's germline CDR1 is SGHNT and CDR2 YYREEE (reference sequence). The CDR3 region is CASSLIPGYRDRGYYEQYF. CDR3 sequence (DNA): TGTGCCAGCAGCTTGATCCCTGGCTACCGGGACAGGGGCTACTACGAGCAGTACTTC.

CDR3 sequence: CAWSPRIYQPQHF. The DNA of the CDR3 is TGTGCCTGGAGTCCCAGGATCTATCAGCCCCAGCATTTT. The chain employs TRBV30 and TRBJ1-5; D ambiguous. V was cut by 2 bases and J by 5 bases, with 10 bases left in between. In germline, CDR1 is GTSNPN, CDR2 SVGIG (reference sequence). This CDR3 spans 13 amino acids.

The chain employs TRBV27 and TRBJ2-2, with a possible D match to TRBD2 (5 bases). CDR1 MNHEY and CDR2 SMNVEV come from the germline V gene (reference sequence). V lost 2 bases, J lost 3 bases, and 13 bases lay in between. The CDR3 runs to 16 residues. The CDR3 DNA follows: TGTGCCAGCAGTTTAATAACTAGAGGTGACACCGGGGAGCTGTTTTTT. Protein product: CASSLITRGDTGELFF.

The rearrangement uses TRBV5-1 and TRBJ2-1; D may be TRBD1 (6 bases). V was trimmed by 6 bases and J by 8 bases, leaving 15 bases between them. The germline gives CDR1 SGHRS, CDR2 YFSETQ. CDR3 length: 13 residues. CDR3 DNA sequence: TGCGCCAGCACCCAAACAGGGTCGGATGAGCAGTTCTTC. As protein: CASTQTGSDEQFF.

CDR3 DNA sequence: TGCAGCGTTGAAGATGCCGCTAGCGGGAGACGTTCCTACAGCAATGAGCAGTTCTTC. Translated: CSVEDAASGRRSYSNEQFF. The chain couples TRBV29-1 to TRBJ2-1, with 10 bases aligning to TRBD2. CDR1 is SQVTM, CDR2 ANQGSEA, per germline. The CDR3 is made up of 19 amino acids. V dropped 0 bases and J dropped 6; count of bases not matched to a gene: 17.

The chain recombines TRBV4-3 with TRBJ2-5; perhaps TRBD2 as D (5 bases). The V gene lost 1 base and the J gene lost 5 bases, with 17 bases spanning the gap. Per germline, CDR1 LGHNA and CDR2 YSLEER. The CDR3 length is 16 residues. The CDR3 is CASSQVHNPSGETQYF. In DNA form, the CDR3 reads TGCGCCAGCAGCCAAGTGCACAATCCTTCGGGGGAGACCCAGTACTTC.

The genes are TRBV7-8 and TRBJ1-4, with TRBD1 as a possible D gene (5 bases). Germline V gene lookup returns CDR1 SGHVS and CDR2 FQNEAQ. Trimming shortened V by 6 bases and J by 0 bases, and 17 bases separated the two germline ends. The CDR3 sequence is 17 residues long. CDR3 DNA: TGTGCCAGCAGTTTAAGGACACATATTGCAACTAATGAAAAACTGTTTTTT. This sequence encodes CASSLRTHIATNEKLFF.

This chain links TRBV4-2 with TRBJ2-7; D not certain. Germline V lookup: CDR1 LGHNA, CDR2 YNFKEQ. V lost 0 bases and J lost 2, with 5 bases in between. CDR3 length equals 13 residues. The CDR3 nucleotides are TGTGCCAGCAGCCAAGATTCTACCTACGAGCAGTACTTC. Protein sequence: CASSQDSTYEQYF.

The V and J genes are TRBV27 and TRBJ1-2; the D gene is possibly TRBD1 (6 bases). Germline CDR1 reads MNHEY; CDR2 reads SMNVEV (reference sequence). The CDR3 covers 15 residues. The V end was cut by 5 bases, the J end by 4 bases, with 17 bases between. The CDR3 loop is CASSLQTGVPYGYTF. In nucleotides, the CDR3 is TGTGCCAGCAGTCTCCAGACAGGCGTACCCTATGGCTACACCTTC.

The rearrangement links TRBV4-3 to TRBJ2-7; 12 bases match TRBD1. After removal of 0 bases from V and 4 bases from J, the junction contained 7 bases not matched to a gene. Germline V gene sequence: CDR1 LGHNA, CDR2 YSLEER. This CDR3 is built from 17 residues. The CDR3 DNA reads TGCGCCAGCAGCCAAGATCGGGACAGGGGGCGGGCGTACGAGCAGTACTTC. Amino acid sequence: CASSQDRDRGRAYEQYF.

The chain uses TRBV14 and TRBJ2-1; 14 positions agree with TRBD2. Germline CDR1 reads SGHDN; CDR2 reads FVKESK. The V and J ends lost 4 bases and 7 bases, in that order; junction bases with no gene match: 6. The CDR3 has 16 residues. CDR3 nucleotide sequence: TGTGCCAGCAGCCCGGGGACTAGCGGGAGAGGGAATGAGCAGTTCTTC. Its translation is CASSPGTSGRGNEQFF.

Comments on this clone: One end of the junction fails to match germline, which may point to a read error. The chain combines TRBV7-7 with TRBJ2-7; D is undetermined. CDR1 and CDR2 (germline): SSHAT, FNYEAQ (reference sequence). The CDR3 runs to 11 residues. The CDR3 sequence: CASSPFDEQYF. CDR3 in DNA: TGTGCTAGCAGCCCCTTCGACGAGCAGTACTTC.

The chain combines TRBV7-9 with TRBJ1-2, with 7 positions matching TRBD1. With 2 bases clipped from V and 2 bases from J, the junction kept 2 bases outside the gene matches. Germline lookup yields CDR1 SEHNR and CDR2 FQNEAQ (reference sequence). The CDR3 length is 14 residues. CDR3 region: CASSLQQGNYGYTF. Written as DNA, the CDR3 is TGTGCCAGCAGCTTACAACAGGGGAACTATGGCTACACCTTC.

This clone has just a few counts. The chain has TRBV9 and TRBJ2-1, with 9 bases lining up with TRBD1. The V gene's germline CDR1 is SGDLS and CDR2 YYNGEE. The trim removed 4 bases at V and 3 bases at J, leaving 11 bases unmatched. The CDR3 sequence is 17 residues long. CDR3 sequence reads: CASSPTSTGGCYNEQFF. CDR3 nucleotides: TGTGCCAGCAGCCCCACGTCGACAGGGGGTTGCTACAATGAGCAGTTCTTC.

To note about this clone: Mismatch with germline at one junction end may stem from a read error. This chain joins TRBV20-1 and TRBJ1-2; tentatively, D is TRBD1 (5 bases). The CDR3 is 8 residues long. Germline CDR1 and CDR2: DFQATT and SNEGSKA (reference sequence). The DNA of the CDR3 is TGCAGAGGAGACAGCTTCTCCTTC. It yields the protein CRGDSFSF.

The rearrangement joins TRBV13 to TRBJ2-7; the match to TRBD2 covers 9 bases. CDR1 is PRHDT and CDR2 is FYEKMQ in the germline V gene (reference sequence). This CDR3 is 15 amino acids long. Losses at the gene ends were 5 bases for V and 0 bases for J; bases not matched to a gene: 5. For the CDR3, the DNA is TGTGCCAGCAGCACTAGCGGGCCAAGCTCCTACGAGCAGTACTTC. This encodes CASSTSGPSSYEQYF. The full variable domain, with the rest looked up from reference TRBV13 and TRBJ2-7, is AAGVIQSPRHLIKEKRETATLKCYPIPRHDTVYWYQQGPGQDPQFLISFYEKMQSDKGSIPDRFSAQQFSDYHSELNMSSLELGDSALYFCASSTSGPSSYEQYFGPGTRLTVT.

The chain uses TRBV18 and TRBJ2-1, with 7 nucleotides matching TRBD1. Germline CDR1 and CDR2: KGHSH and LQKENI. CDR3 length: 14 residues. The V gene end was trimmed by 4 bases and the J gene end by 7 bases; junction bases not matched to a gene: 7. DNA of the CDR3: TGTGCCAGCTCACGTACAGGGGTGAATAATGAGCAGTTCTTC. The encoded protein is CASSRTGVNNEQFF.

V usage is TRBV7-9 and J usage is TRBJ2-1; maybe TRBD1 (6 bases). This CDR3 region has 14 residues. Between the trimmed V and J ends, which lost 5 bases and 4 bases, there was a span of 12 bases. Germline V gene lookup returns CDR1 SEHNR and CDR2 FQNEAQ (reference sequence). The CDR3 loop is CASSHRDTYNEQFF. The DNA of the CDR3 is TGTGCCAGCAGCCACCGGGACACTTACAATGAGCAGTTCTTC.

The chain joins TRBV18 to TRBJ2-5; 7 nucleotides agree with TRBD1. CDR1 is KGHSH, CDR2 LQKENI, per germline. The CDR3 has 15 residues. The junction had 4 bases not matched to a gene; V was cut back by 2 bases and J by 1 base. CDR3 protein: CASSPDAGGQETQYF. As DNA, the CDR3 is TGTGCCAGCTCACCAGATGCAGGGGGCCAAGAGACCCAGTACTTC.

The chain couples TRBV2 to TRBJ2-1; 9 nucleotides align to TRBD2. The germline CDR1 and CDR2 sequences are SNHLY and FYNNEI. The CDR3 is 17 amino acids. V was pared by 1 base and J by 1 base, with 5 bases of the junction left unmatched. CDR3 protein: CASSEDRAGGSYNEQFF. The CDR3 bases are TGTGCCAGCAGTGAAGATCGTGCGGGAGGGTCCTACAATGAGCAGTTCTTC.

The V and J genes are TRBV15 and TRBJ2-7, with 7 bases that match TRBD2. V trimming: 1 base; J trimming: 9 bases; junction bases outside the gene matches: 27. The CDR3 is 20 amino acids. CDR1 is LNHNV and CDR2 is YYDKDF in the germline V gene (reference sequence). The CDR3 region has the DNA TGTGCCACCAGCAGAGCTCCCTCCCACCTACTAGCGCAGATATGGGACGGGCAGTACTTC. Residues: CATSRAPSHLLAQIWDGQYF.

The chain's CDR3 is CASSWTGVENIQYF. DNA of the CDR3: TGCGCCAGCAGCTGGACAGGGGTGGAAAACATTCAGTACTTC. V usage is TRBV5-1 and J usage is TRBJ2-4; 9 positions match TRBD1. The trim removed 3 bases at V and 5 bases at J, leaving 3 bases unmatched. This CDR3 has 14 amino acids. Germline loops: CDR1 SGHRS, CDR2 YFSETQ.

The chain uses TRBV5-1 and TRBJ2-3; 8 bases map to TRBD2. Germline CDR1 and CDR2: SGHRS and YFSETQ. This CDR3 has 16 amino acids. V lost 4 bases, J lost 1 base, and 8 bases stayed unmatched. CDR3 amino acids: CASSPLLAGGTDTQYF. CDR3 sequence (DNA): TGCGCCAGCAGCCCATTGCTAGCGGGCGGCACAGATACGCAGTATTTT.

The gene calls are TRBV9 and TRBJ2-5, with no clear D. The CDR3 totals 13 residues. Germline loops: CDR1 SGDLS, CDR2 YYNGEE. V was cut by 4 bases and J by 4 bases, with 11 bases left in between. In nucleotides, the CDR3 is TGTGCCAGCAGCCCCCGGGTGGTAGAGACCCAGTACTTC. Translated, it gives CASSPRVVETQYF.

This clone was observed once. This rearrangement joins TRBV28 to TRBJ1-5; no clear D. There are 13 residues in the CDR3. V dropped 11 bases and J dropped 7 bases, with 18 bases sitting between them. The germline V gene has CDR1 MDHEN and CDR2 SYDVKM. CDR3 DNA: TGTGCCTCCCTGCTATGGGGAGGGCAGCCCCAGCATTTT. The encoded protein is CASLLWGGQPQHF.

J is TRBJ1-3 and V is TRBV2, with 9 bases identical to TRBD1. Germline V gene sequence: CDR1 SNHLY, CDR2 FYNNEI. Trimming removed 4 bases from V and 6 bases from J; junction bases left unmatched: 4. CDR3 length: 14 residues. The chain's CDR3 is CASSGGQGPNTIYF. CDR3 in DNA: TGTGCCAGCAGTGGGGGACAGGGCCCAAACACCATATATTTT.

CDR3 sequence reads: CASTPGGAANYGYTF. In nucleotides, the CDR3 is TGTGCCAGCACTCCGGGAGGGGCAGCCAACTATGGCTACACCTTC. The rearrangement joins TRBV6-6 to TRBJ1-2; the D gene is possibly TRBD1 (5 bases). Germline V lookup: CDR1 MNHNY, CDR2 SVGAGI (reference sequence). Between the trimmed V and J ends, which lost 7 bases and 2 bases, there was a span of 17 bases. The CDR3 sequence is 15 residues long.

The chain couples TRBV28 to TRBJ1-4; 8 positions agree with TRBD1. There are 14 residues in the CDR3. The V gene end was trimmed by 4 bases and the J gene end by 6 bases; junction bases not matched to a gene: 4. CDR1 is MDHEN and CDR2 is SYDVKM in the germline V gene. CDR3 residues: CASSWTGNDEKLFF. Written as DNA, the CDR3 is TGTGCCAGCAGTTGGACAGGGAATGATGAAAAACTGTTTTTT. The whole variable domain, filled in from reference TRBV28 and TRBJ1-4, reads DVKVTQSSRYLVKRTGEKVFLECVQDMDHENMFWYRQDPGLGLRLIYFSYDVKMKEKGDIPEGYSVSREKKERFSLILESASTNQTSMYLCASSWTGNDEKLFFGSGTQLSVL.

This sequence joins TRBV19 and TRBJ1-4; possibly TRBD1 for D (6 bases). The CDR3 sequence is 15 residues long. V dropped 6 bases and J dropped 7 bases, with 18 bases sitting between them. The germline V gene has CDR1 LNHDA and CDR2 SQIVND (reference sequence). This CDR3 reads CASRSGGGGPEKLFF. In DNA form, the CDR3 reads TGTGCCAGTAGATCGGGAGGGGGGGGACCTGAAAAACTGTTTTTT.

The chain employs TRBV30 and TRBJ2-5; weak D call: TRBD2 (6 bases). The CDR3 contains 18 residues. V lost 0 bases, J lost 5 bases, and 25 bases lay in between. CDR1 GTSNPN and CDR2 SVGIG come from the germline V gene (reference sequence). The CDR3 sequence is CAWSVLRAGWREAETQYF. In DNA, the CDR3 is TGTGCCTGGAGTGTACTAAGGGCAGGGTGGAGGGAAGCGGAGACCCAGTACTTC.